The TCR beta chain under discussion was sequenced for a study of TET2 disruption in CD19-targeted CAR T cells. This table comes from immunoSEQ multiplex PCR, and its TCRdb copy is limited to in-frame clones, with some not included. Here the sample table reports about 30,000 clones. A word on this clone: The antigen is undetermined. The read gets to within 3 residues of the CDR3 end, and the germline J gene fills in the rest.

After removal of 0 bases from V and 1 base from J, the junction contained 5 bases not matched to a gene. The CDR3 loop spans 16 amino acids. Germline V gene lookup returns CDR1 SGHRS and CDR2 YFSETQ. As for treatment: autologous CTL019 cells: CD19 CAR with 4-1BB and CD3 zeta domains. Leukapheresis of peripheral blood supplied the T cells used to manufacture CTL019. This rearrangement joins TRBV5-1 to TRBJ2-3; TRBD1 agrees at 7 bases. The sample consisted of CD8- CAR+ T cells sorted from cultured blood T cells, taken for CD19 CAR T cell therapy. Subset indicated: CD8-negative CAR-positive T cells from the infusion product. This clonotype was sampled from a man aged 65 to 85 with chronic lymphocytic leukemia. CDR3 sequence: CASSLEDRKGTDTQYF. The part of the CDR3 DNA that was read is TGCGCCAGCAGCTTGGAGGACAGGAAGGGCACAGATACG.